This TCR beta chain was captured by sequencing in a study of T cell responses to AZD1222 COVID-19 vaccine. Findings and caveats of the study: The study sampled repertoires only after the peak T cell response. Clonal diversity may have been underestimated, and the donors were mostly white British, with more females than males. Receipt of two AZD1222 doses was followed by a rise in Spike-specific TCR breadth and depth.

The assay was immunoSEQ multiplex PCR, and TCRdb's table has in-frame clones only and misses some. The repertoire holds about 140,000 clones, with approximately 92% as singletons. Worth noting for this clone: Its target is not known.

Germline V CDR1 and CDR2: LGHDT, YNNKEL (reference sequence). V was clipped by 4 bases and J by 6 bases, with 13 bases between them. This CDR3 region has 14 residues. The TCR comes from an adult in good health. The chain combines TRBV3-1 (or the pseudogene TRBV3-2) with TRBJ2-1, with D unresolved. The source material was peripheral blood, sampled on day 0 of AZD1222 vaccination. The CDR3 DNA reads as TGTGCCAGCAGCCGGAATTGGGCCATCAATGAGCAGTTCTTC. As protein: CASSRNWAINEQFF.